The 32 T cell receptor beta chains below come from one sample, sequenced in a study of beta chain features in type 1 diabetes (dated 2018 in TCRdb). On the study overall, not on this receptor specifically: Type 1 diabetes patients showed a moderate but significant shortening of TCRB CDR3 length in all four CD4+ subsets.

The antigens for these receptors are not known. To prepare the library, the immunoSEQ multiplex PCR assay was applied. The entire isolated RNA was reverse transcribed using the High Capacity cDNA Reverse Transcription Kit, and thus expressed TCRB transcripts were sequenced. Here the immuneACCESS table is served through TCRdb, limited to in-frame sequences with V and J called. Missing clones are a known gap in these copies; in checked studies unresolved V genes cover under half, and the rest lacks a known reason. The sample records tens of thousands of clones, just under 45% of which are singletons. 0.1% to 0.15% of the sample is held by the ten biggest clonotypes. Sequencing used stem cell memory CD4+ T cells from blood. The meaning of the sample's cell subset or site label: stem cell-like memory CD4+ T cells. The origin of the receptors is a man between 25 and 39 years old with type 1 diabetes.

The gene calls are TRBV5-1 and TRBJ2-1; possible D gene TRBD2, 6 bases. The V end lost 2 bases, the J end lost 9 bases, and 15 bases lay between the germline ends. The CDR3 loop spans 14 amino acids. Germline CDR1 is SGHRS and CDR2 is YFSETQ. The CDR3, as DNA: TGCGCCAGCAGCTTAGGGGACTCCTCTAGTGAGCAGTTCTTC. Its translation: CASSLGDSSSEQFF.

The V call is TRBV28, the J call TRBJ1-2, with a possible D match to TRBD1 (5 bases). The CDR3 loop spans 15 amino acids. Germline values: CDR1 MDHEN, CDR2 SYDVKM. The V end lost 5 bases, the J end lost 1 base, and 14 bases lay between the germline ends. CDR3: CASSPRKGLNYGYTF. CDR3 nucleotide sequence: TGTGCCAGCAGTCCCAGAAAGGGACTTAACTATGGCTACACCTTC.

The V gene is TRBV30, the J gene TRBJ2-7; no clear D. The CDR3 sequence is 14 residues long. Germline V gene lookup returns CDR1 GTSNPN and CDR2 SVGIG (reference sequence). Between the trimmed V and J ends, which lost 2 bases and 0 bases, there was a span of 11 bases. In DNA, the CDR3 is TGTGCCTGGAGTCCCCGACTTTCCTCCTACGAGCAGTACTTC. Protein sequence: CAWSPRLSSYEQYF. The variable domain in full, with the rest retrieved from reference TRBV30 and TRBJ2-7, is SQTIHQWPATLVQPVGSPLSLECTVEGTSNPNLYWYRQAAGRGLQLLFYSVGIGQISSEVPQNLSASRPQDRQFILSSKKLLLSDSGFYLCAWSPRLSSYEQYFGPGTRLTVT.

The chain joins TRBV19 to TRBJ2-5, with 9 bases matching TRBD1. Trimming at V came to 1 base and at J to 6 bases, leaving 6 bases not matched to a gene. The CDR3 spans 15 residues. The germline CDR1 and CDR2 sequences are LNHDA and SQIVND (reference sequence). Here the CDR3 DNA reads TGTGCCAGTAGTATAGGAACAGGGGGCGCGAAGACCCAGTACTTC. The encoded protein is CASSIGTGGAKTQYF.

This chain joins TRBV5-4 and TRBJ2-7, with D perhaps matching TRBD2 (6 bases). The CDR3 contains 15 residues. With 2 bases removed from V and 3 bases from J, the gap between germline ends came to 15 bases. From germline, CDR1 is SGHNT and CDR2 YYREEE (reference sequence). The CDR3 nucleotides are TGTGCCAGCAGCTTCGGTGGCGGGGCTAACTACGAGCAGTACTTC. As protein: CASSFGGGANYEQYF. Full variable domain (remainder filled in from reference TRBV5-4 and TRBJ2-7): ETGVTQSPTHLIKTRGQQVTLRCSSQSGHNTVSWYQQALGQGPQFIFQYYREEENGRGNFPPRFSGLQFPNYSSELNVNALELDDSALYLCASSFGGGANYEQYFGPGTRLTVT.

The chain links TRBV18 to TRBJ1-1; D not resolved. V lost 5 bases, J lost 2 bases, and 9 bases lay in between. Germline V gene lookup returns CDR1 KGHSH and CDR2 LQKENI. This CDR3 region has 13 residues. The CDR3 sequence is CASSDGVNTEAFF. CDR3 sequence (DNA): TGTGCCAGCTCAGACGGGGTTAACACTGAAGCTTTCTTT. The variable domain in full, completed from reference TRBV18 and TRBJ1-1, reads NAGVMQNPRHLVRRRGQEARLRCSPMKGHSHVYWYRQLPEEGLKFMVYLQKENIIDESGMPKERFSAEFPKEGPSILRIQQVVRGDSAAYFCASSDGVNTEAFFGQGTRLTVV.

This clone was counted only a few times. This chain joins TRBV25-1 and TRBJ2-3, with D unresolved. Germline CDR1 reads MGHDK; CDR2 reads SYGVNS. Trimming pared 3 bases from V and 4 bases from J, leaving 8 bases between. The CDR3 has 13 amino acids. Here the CDR3 reads CASSDHSSDTQYF. CDR3 coding DNA: TGTGCCAGCAGTGACCACTCGTCAGATACGCAGTATTTT.

This chain links TRBV5-4 with TRBJ2-7, with 13 bases aligning to TRBD2. The germline V gene has CDR1 SGHNT and CDR2 YYREEE (reference sequence). Germline trimming cut 2 bases from V and 3 bases from J; bases unmatched to any gene: 5. CDR3 length: 16 residues. DNA of the CDR3: TGTGCCAGCAGCTTAGGTCGGACTAGCGGGAGCTACGAGCAGTACTTC. It specifies CASSLGRTSGSYEQYF.

V gene TRBV2 combines with J gene TRBJ1-1, with 9 bases fitting TRBD1. This CDR3 region has 14 residues. The V and J ends lost 7 bases and 2 bases, in that order; junction bases with no gene match: 5. Germline lookup yields CDR1 SNHLY and CDR2 FYNNEI. The CDR3 DNA reads as TGTGCCAGCAAACCGGGACAGGGAAACACTGAAGCTTTCTTT. Residues: CASKPGQGNTEAFF.

J is TRBJ1-1 and V is TRBV7-2; D unresolved. This CDR3 is 13 amino acids long. Germline values: CDR1 SGHTA, CDR2 FQGNSA. V shed 5 bases and J shed 1 base, with 8 bases lying between them. CDR3 loop: CASSQFQNTEAFF. The DNA for the CDR3 is TGTGCCAGCAGCCAATTCCAGAACACTGAAGCTTTCTTT. Full variable domain (outside the CDR3, taken from reference TRBV7-2 and TRBJ1-1): GAGVSQSPSNKVTEKGKDVELRCDPISGHTALYWYRQSLGQGLEFLIYFQGNSAPDKSGLPSDRFSAERTGGSVSTLTIQRTQQEDSAVYLCASSQFQNTEAFFGQGTRLTVV.

This clone was counted between two and nine times. This chain joins TRBV7-9 and TRBJ2-5, with D maybe TRBD2 (5 bases). Trimming took off 5 bases at V and 5 bases at J, with 15 bases between the two ends. From germline, CDR1 is SEHNR and CDR2 FQNEAQ (reference sequence). There are 14 residues in the CDR3. The CDR3 region is CASSLHSQRETQYF. CDR3 in DNA: TGTGCCAGCAGCCTCCATTCTCAGCGGGAGACCCAGTACTTC.

In this sample, this clone turned up a few times. This chain joins TRBV7-9 and TRBJ1-2; D possibly corresponds to TRBD1 (5 bases). Germline loops: CDR1 SEHNR, CDR2 FQNEAQ (reference sequence). CDR3 size: 12 residues. V lost 4 bases, J lost 8 bases, and 11 bases lay in between. The CDR3 nucleotides read TGTGCCAGCAGCTCCTACAGGTTGGGCTACACCTTC. Its protein product is CASSSYRLGYTF.

The V gene is TRBV5-1, the J gene TRBJ2-7; a weak D match, TRBD1 (6 bases). Germline V gives CDR1 SGHRS, CDR2 YFSETQ. V lost 0 bases, J lost 2 bases, and 12 bases lay in between. CDR3 length equals 15 residues. Written as DNA, the CDR3 is TGCGCCAGCAGCTTGGACACAGGGAACCCCTACGAGCAGTACTTC. Translating it yields CASSLDTGNPYEQYF. The complete variable domain, with remaining parts taken from reference TRBV5-1 and TRBJ2-7, reads KAGVTQTPRYLIKTRGQQVTLSCSPISGHRSVSWYQQTPGQGLQFLFEYFSETQRNKGNFPGRFSGRQFSNSRSEMNVSTLELGDSALYLCASSLDTGNPYEQYFGPGTRLTVT.

This clone occurred a few times. This chain joins TRBV9 and TRBJ1-1; D is undetermined. Germline V gene lookup returns CDR1 SGDLS and CDR2 YYNGEE. V lost 5 bases, J lost 0 bases, and 8 bases lay in between. The CDR3 contains 13 residues. CDR3 loop: CASSGRLNTEAFF. The DNA of the CDR3 is TGTGCCAGCAGTGGGAGGTTGAACACTGAAGCTTTCTTT.

The chain combines TRBV7-9 with TRBJ2-1; 12 bases line up with TRBD2. CDR1 is SEHNR, CDR2 FQNEAQ, per germline (reference sequence). The CDR3 spans 16 residues. Trimming at V came to 5 bases and at J to 10 bases, leaving 12 bases not matched to a gene. This CDR3 reads CASSPGLAGLRREQFF. The CDR3 DNA reads as TGTGCCAGCAGCCCGGGACTAGCGGGCCTTCGTAGGGAGCAGTTCTTC.

This sequence joins TRBV7-8 and TRBJ1-1; unclear D gene. The CDR3 loop spans 13 amino acids. Trimming pared 3 bases from V and 4 bases from J, leaving 9 bases between. Germline-derived CDR1 and CDR2 are SGHVS and FQNEAQ. The CDR3 DNA reads TGTGCCAGCAGCTTCGCCCGCGGCACTGAAGCTTTCTTT. It translates to CASSFARGTEAFF. The full variable domain, in which reference TRBV7-8 and TRBJ1-1 provide the parts outside the CDR3, is GAGVSQSPRYKVAKRGQDVALRCDPISGHVSLFWYQQALGQGPEFLTYFQNEAQLDKSGLPSDRFFAERPEGSVSTLKIQRTQQEDSAVYLCASSFARGTEAFFGQGTRLTVV.

The V call is TRBV18, the J call TRBJ2-2; D is unresolved. Trimming pared 2 bases from V and 5 bases from J, leaving 12 bases between. CDR3 size: 15 residues. CDR1 is KGHSH and CDR2 is LQKENI in the germline V gene. The chain's CDR3 is CASSPSVEQTGELFF. The CDR3 DNA sequence: TGTGCCAGCTCACCAAGCGTTGAGCAGACCGGGGAGCTGTTTTTT. The whole variable domain, filled in from reference TRBV18 and TRBJ2-2, reads NAGVMQNPRHLVRRRGQEARLRCSPMKGHSHVYWYRQLPEEGLKFMVYLQKENIIDESGMPKERFSAEFPKEGPSILRIQQVVRGDSAAYFCASSPSVEQTGELFFGEGSRLTVL.

This chain uses TRBV19 with TRBJ2-1, with TRBD2 matching over 13 bases. Germline CDR1 is LNHDA and CDR2 is SQIVND (reference sequence). Losses at the gene ends were 4 bases for V and 10 bases for J; bases not matched to a gene: 7. This CDR3 is 15 amino acids long. CDR3 bases: TGTGCCAGTAGTACCCGGGGACTAGCGGGAAAGGAGCAGTTCTTC. Translation gives CASSTRGLAGKEQFF.

J is TRBJ2-5 and V is TRBV7-9, with 10 bases matching TRBD2. The germline V gene has CDR1 SEHNR and CDR2 FQNEAQ (reference sequence). This CDR3 contains 13 residues. V was clipped by 7 bases and J by 3 bases; unmatched bases: 2. CDR3 sequence: CASNLAGEETQYF. In DNA form, the CDR3 reads TGTGCCAGCAACCTAGCGGGAGAAGAGACCCAGTACTTC.

V is TRBV19 and J is TRBJ1-1, with 9 bases aligning to TRBD1. This CDR3 region has 13 residues. Trimming at V came to 8 bases and at J to 1 base, leaving 2 bases not matched to a gene. Per the germline V gene, CDR1 is LNHDA and CDR2 is SQIVND (reference sequence). CDR3 nucleotide sequence: TGTGCCAGTGCGGGACAGGGGAACACTGAAGCTTTCTTT. It translates to CASAGQGNTEAFF.

The DNA of the CDR3 is TGTGCCAGCAGCCCCCGGGACAGCTCCTACAATGAGCAGTTCTTC. It specifies CASSPRDSSYNEQFF. The chain joins TRBV7-8 to TRBJ2-1; TRBD1 aligns across 7 bases. CDR3 length: 15 residues. V shed 5 bases, J shed 0 bases, and the junction held 4 bases outside the gene matches. Germline-derived CDR1 and CDR2 are SGHVS and FQNEAQ.

This clone has just a few counts. The gene calls are TRBV5-1 and TRBJ2-1; 14 bases align to TRBD2. J gave up 3 bases and V 4 bases, and 12 bases lay outside the gene matches. The V gene's germline CDR1 is SGHRS and CDR2 YFSETQ. This CDR3 spans 19 amino acids. CDR3 coding DNA: TGCGCCAGCAGCAGCGAAGGGACTAGCGGGAGCCTCTACTACAATGAGCAGTTCTTC. It specifies CASSSEGTSGSLYYNEQFF. Variable domain in full (rest from reference TRBV5-1 and TRBJ2-1): KAGVTQTPRYLIKTRGQQVTLSCSPISGHRSVSWYQQTPGQGLQFLFEYFSETQRNKGNFPGRFSGRQFSNSRSEMNVSTLELGDSALYLCASSSEGTSGSLYYNEQFFGPGTRLTVL.

The gene calls are TRBV18 and TRBJ2-3; the D gene is possibly TRBD2 (5 bases). The CDR3 totals 13 residues. Germline CDR1 KGHSH, CDR2 LQKENI. Trimming cost V 9 bases and J 4 bases, with 14 bases left between them. The CDR3 region has the DNA TGTGCCAGTACGAGCGGTCTCTCAGATACGCAGTATTTT. Translated: CASTSGLSDTQYF.

In nucleotides, the CDR3 is TGCAGCGCCCGGGGCACAGATACGCAGTATTTT. Translating gives CSARGTDTQYF. The chain uses TRBV20-1 and TRBJ2-3; D is ambiguous. This CDR3 is 11 amino acids long. Germline CDR1 reads DFQATT; CDR2 reads SNEGSKA (reference sequence).

The table lists this clone with a count of one. V and J are TRBV6-5 and TRBJ1-4; D remains ambiguous. The CDR3 extends over 13 amino acids. Germline values: CDR1 MNHEY, CDR2 SVGAGI. Trimming left V 5 bases short and J 11 bases short, with 15 bases between. CDR3 amino acids: CASSSGPVGKLFF. The CDR3 DNA reads TGTGCCAGCAGTAGCGGACCCGTGGGGAAACTGTTTTTT.

In this sample, this clone turned up a few times. The genes are TRBV28 and TRBJ2-4, with 7 bases aligning to TRBD2. Germline V CDR1 and CDR2: MDHEN, SYDVKM. The CDR3 consists of 16 residues. J gave up 0 bases and V 3 bases, and 5 bases lay outside the gene matches. CDR3 coding DNA: TGTGCCAGCAGTTTTGGGGGGGGGTTAGCCAAAAACATTCAGTACTTC. Amino acid sequence: CASSFGGGLAKNIQYF.

The V call is TRBV28, the J call TRBJ1-1, with D tentatively TRBD1 (6 bases). Germline-derived CDR1 and CDR2 are MDHEN and SYDVKM. The CDR3 length is 12 residues. The CDR3: CVARGLITEAFF. The CDR3 DNA sequence: TGTGTGGCGAGGGGGTTGATCACTGAAGCTTTCTTT.

This clone appeared a few times. The chain employs TRBV4-3 and TRBJ2-6; 8 bases are shared with TRBD2. V dropped 0 bases and J dropped 0; count of bases not matched to a gene: 16. CDR3 length: 22 residues. From germline, CDR1 is LGHNA and CDR2 YSLEER. The CDR3 loop reads CASSQDHGRLGLAISGANVLTF. The CDR3 nucleotides are TGCGCCAGCAGCCAAGATCATGGGAGGCTCGGACTAGCTATCTCTGGGGCCAACGTCCTGACTTTC.

V gene TRBV6-1 combines with J gene TRBJ2-7, with a possible D match to TRBD2 (5 bases). Germline V gene sequence: CDR1 MNHNS, CDR2 SASEGT. V lost 5 bases and J lost 4, with 9 bases in between. There are 12 residues in the CDR3. This CDR3 is CASSRTGYEQYF. In DNA form, the CDR3 reads TGTGCCAGCAGTAGGACGGGATACGAGCAGTACTTC.

This clone was counted once. This chain connects TRBV28 to TRBJ1-2; D call uncertain. CDR3 size: 13 residues. The germline CDR1 and CDR2 sequences are MDHEN and SYDVKM. V was trimmed by 6 bases and J by 4 bases, leaving 12 bases between them. CDR3 in amino acids: CASSQTPGYGYTF. The CDR3, as DNA: TGTGCCAGCAGCCAAACCCCAGGCTATGGCTACACCTTC.

This clone was counted a few times. The gene calls are TRBV7-3 and TRBJ2-7; TRBD2 agrees at 7 bases. Germline V gene sequence: CDR1 SGHTA, CDR2 FQGTGA. CDR3 length: 15 amino acids. After removal of 5 bases from V and 2 bases from J, the junction contained 9 bases not matched to a gene. The CDR3 here is CASSLERGLPYEQYF. The CDR3 nucleotides read TGTGCCAGCAGCCTGGAGAGGGGACTACCCTACGAGCAGTACTTC.

V usage is TRBV29-1 and J usage is TRBJ1-2; D is undetermined. The V gene's germline CDR1 is SQVTM and CDR2 ANQGSEA. With 6 bases removed from V and 5 bases from J, the gap between germline ends came to 13 bases. The CDR3 spans 12 residues. CDR3 sequence: CSVRGGNYGYTF. CDR3 DNA: TGCAGCGTCCGTGGCGGAAATTATGGCTACACCTTC.